Reported below is one T cell receptor beta chain. This clonotype was observed a few times. This receptor's antigen is unknown. Base qualities were left out, and no much larger clone turns up one base away. To prepare the library, 5' RACE was applied. Sequencing was performed on an Illumina HiSeq 2500. A second PCR of about 6 to 11 cycles was performed with a sample-barcoded 5' primer and a J-beta primer mix. A template-switch 5' adaptor carrying 12 random nucleotides introduced a unique molecular identifier onto each TCR beta cDNA molecule. Each sample yielded at least 3 million CDR3-containing paired-end reads. First-strand cDNA synthesis was performed from all RNA using the Mint cDNA synthesis kit, with priming by a TRBC-specific oligonucleotide. After uracil-DNA glycosylase treatment, a first 18-cycle PCR used universal primers M1SS and BC2_uni_R on all cDNA. In the authors' own workflow: For normalization, 1 million high-quality reads, each with a distinct molecular identifier, were randomly selected from each sample. Reads sharing molecular identifiers were discarded rather than binned into consensus sequences. MiTCR, with a Q25 quality threshold and the strictest error-elimination algorithm, was used for CDR3 identification, clonotype clustering and error correction. A nonparametric unseen species model using Euler transformation provided a lower-bound estimate of total TCR beta diversity. In TCRdb, the public reads were trimmed at Q25 with fastp and aligned with MiXCR, with productive beta chains retained. When rows share a CDR3 protein, they turn into one entry using the most common DNA and genes. The V and J calls here are based on TCRdb, not the publication. This sample gives approximately 800,000 distinct CDR3 sequences in total; around half of them show up just once. The leading ten clones occupy about a sixth of the sample.

For CDR1 and CDR2, the germline V gene lists SGHRS and YFSETQ. From cysteine to phenylalanine, the CDR3 is 15 amino acids long. Left in the record is the CDR3 DNA by itself, 45 bases read in frame from the first base. The data derive from a study of blood T cells in healthy people across ages (dated by TCRdb to about 2015). About the study as a whole: Template switching captured roughly one uniquely barcoded TCR beta cDNA molecule per two T cells in model experiments. The study measured age-related changes in TCR beta repertoire diversity using deep sequencing normalized with unique cDNA molecular identifiers. The donors were split into four age groups: young (average around 15 years), middle-aged (nearly 40), aged (roughly 68) and long-lived (approximately 80). To avoid experimental bias, donors of different ages were spread randomly across the sequencing lanes. The study analyzed two additional independent replicas of 1 million unique cDNA reads from the same blood draw for two donors, one aged 18 to 29 and one aged 80 or older. Beyond this particular receptor, the publication reports: As age increased, observed TCR beta diversity per million T cells dropped in a roughly linear way, and a significant reduction was already evident by age 40. Estimates of total diversity based on one million sequenced T cells were regarded as lower bounds and as underestimates. Compared with the aged group, the long-lived group had more naive CD4+ T cells, fewer expanded clones and increased TCR diversity, a pattern suggesting age selection. There was a strong correlation between observed TCR beta diversity and the percentage of naive T cells measured by flow cytometry. Because donor CMV infection status was unknown, age-related changes in expanded clonotypes were potentially confounded. Conclusive comparison of naive and antigen-experienced compartments was prevented by the profiling of bulk unsorted PBMCs.

The roughly 39 donors, aged about 6 to 100 years, were systemically healthy Caucasian individuals from Russia. Approximately 11 milliliters of peripheral blood were drawn from each donor into EDTA-treated Vacutainer tubes. Ficoll-Paque density-gradient centrifugation was used to isolate PBMCs, with at least 7 million per sample. Trizol reagent was used to extract total RNA from the PBMCs, yielding at least 6 micrograms per sample. For every donor, flow cytometry on a PBMC aliquot measured the percentage of naive CD45RAhigh/CD27high T cells. This chain is built from TRBV5-1 and TRBJ2-4, with a weak D call of TRBD1 (6 bases match). The DNA end is more similar to TRBJ2-7, so the J call may be wrong. The specimen was blood. This clonotype was obtained from an elderly man in good health. The DNA reads as follows: TGCGCCAGCAGCTTGGATCCAGGGGAAGGCTCCGAGCAGTACTTC. Its protein reads: CASSLDPGEGSEQYF.